This passage covers 23 T cell receptor beta chains from one sample sequenced in a study of CXCR3-negative and CXCR3-positive naive CD8 T cells. UMI-tagged TRB cDNA libraries were built via 5' RACE. After re-calling the 5' RACE reads, TCRdb lists one entry per CDR3 protein, DNA absent. The record lists about 120,000 distinct CDR3 sequences, of which the ten most abundant hold roughly 0.29%. Sample: naive CXCR3- CD8+ T cells from blood. Subset given: CD45RO-CCR7+CD27+CD95- naive CD8+ T cells lacking CXCR3 (TNR3-). The receptors shown here come from a human donor in good health. Some clones in this sample may be carry-over from other donors' samples.

This rearrangement joins TRBV28 to TRBJ2-1; absent DNA, TCRdb's TRBD1 call cannot be checked. CDR1 MDHEN and CDR2 SYDVKM come from the germline V gene. The CDR3 extends over 15 amino acids. The CDR3 region is CASRLQGTAYNEQFF.

V and J are TRBV4-1 and TRBJ1-2. The CDR3 has 15 amino acids. CDR1 and CDR2 (germline): MGHRA, YSYEKL. The CDR3 sequence: CASSQDEHSIYGYTF.

The chain couples TRBV20-1 to TRBJ2-1; TCRdb designates TRBD2, a call that cannot be tested without DNA. The CDR3 loop spans 14 amino acids. In germline, CDR1 is DFQATT, CDR2 SNEGSKA (reference sequence). The CDR3 spells CSARDAGGPSEQFF.

The gene calls are TRBV5-5 and TRBJ2-5. CDR1 and CDR2 (germline): SGHKS, YYEKEE (reference sequence). The CDR3 contains 15 residues. The CDR3 here is CASASDEIQGETQYF.

The chain carries TRBV3-1 and TRBJ2-2; the TRBD2 assignment by TCRdb is unverifiable without DNA. Germline V CDR1 and CDR2: LGHDT, YNNKEL (reference sequence). The CDR3 has 19 residues. The CDR3 loop reads CASSQERLAGSANTGELFF.

The gene calls are TRBV28 and TRBJ2-2; the TCRdb call, TRBD2, lacks DNA for checking. Germline V gene lookup returns CDR1 MDHEN and CDR2 SYDVKM. The CDR3 is 18 amino acids. The CDR3 loop reads CASTELAGGPPNTGELFF.

The chain has TRBV29-1 and TRBJ1-3. Looked up from germline, CDR1 is SQVTM and CDR2 is ANQGSEA. CDR3 length: 14 residues. The CDR3: CSVVGDYLGNTIYF.

The rearrangement links TRBV29-1 to TRBJ2-2. The CDR3 sequence is 13 residues long. From germline, CDR1 is SQVTM and CDR2 ANQGSEA. CDR3 amino acids: CSAPWQNTGELFF.

The chain carries TRBV3-1 and TRBJ2-2; TCRdb picks TRBD2, but there is no DNA to check that call. Germline V gene data show CDR1 as LGHDT and CDR2 as YNNKEL (reference sequence). The CDR3 covers 17 residues. Here the CDR3 reads CASSQGRGALNTGELFF.

The chain uses TRBV29-1 and TRBJ2-7; TCRdb names TRBD2, which stays unverified in the absence of DNA. Germline CDR1 reads SQVTM; CDR2 reads ANQGSEA. The length of the CDR3 is 13 residues. The CDR3 sequence is CSGRTSGLVEQYF.

The rearrangement uses TRBV15 and TRBJ2-4. The CDR3 is 15 residues long. Germline CDR1 LNHNV, CDR2 YYDKDF (reference sequence). The CDR3 spells CATSRGTAAKNIQYF.

The chain uses TRBV4-2 and TRBJ2-5; with no DNA, the TCRdb D assignment of TRBD2 cannot be verified. Germline V gene data show CDR1 as LGHNA and CDR2 as YNFKEQ. The CDR3 has 17 residues. CDR3: CASSQDLAAGGAETQYF.

Here the CDR3 reads CATSSYAGISTDTQYF. V is TRBV15 and J is TRBJ2-3; TCRdb gives TRBD2 as the D gene, but with no DNA this cannot be confirmed. Germline values: CDR1 LNHNV, CDR2 YYDKDF (reference sequence). The CDR3 totals 16 residues.

The V and J genes are TRBV19 and TRBJ2-1. This CDR3 comprises 15 residues. Per the germline V gene, CDR1 is LNHDA and CDR2 is SQIVND (reference sequence). The CDR3 protein is CASSMYWVKNNEQFF.

The chain combines TRBV12-3 or TRBV12-4 with TRBJ2-1; the TCRdb D gene call, TRBD2, has no DNA to confirm it. The CDR3 spans 15 residues. CDR3 loop: CASSLRSGGRSEQFF.

This chain connects TRBV14 to TRBJ1-1; without DNA, the TCRdb call of TRBD1 cannot be checked. CDR3 length: 16 residues. Germline CDR1 reads SGHDN; CDR2 reads FVKESK. The CDR3 loop is CASSQVWRQPNTEAFF.

The V and J genes are TRBV15 and TRBJ1-5; TCRdb indicates TRBD1, and absent DNA this call remains unverified. The CDR3 is made up of 15 amino acids. Per the germline V gene, CDR1 is LNHNV and CDR2 is YYDKDF (reference sequence). The CDR3 is CATSNRGNSNQPQHF.

The rearrangement joins TRBV29-1 to TRBJ2-1; with no DNA, the TCRdb D assignment of TRBD2 cannot be verified. Germline V lookup: CDR1 SQVTM, CDR2 ANQGSEA. There are 13 residues in the CDR3. CDR3 residues: CSVGTSGYNEQFF.

The genes are TRBV6-1 and TRBJ2-7; the TCRdb D gene call, TRBD1, has no DNA to confirm it. In germline, CDR1 is MNHNS, CDR2 SASEGT. This CDR3 region has 13 residues. The chain's CDR3 is CASISTGTYEQYF.

The chain uses TRBV2 and TRBJ2-4; TCRdb lists TRBD2, though no DNA is available to test this call. The CDR3 is made up of 21 amino acids. Germline lookup yields CDR1 SNHLY and CDR2 FYNNEI. This CDR3 is CASSDDFNSGSFTTAKNTQYF.

CDR3 residues: CASSPGLLYEQYF. This chain links TRBV25-1 with TRBJ2-7; the TRBD2 assignment by TCRdb is unverifiable without DNA. The CDR3 consists of 13 residues. Germline V gene lookup returns CDR1 MGHDK and CDR2 SYGVNS.

The chain combines TRBV28 with TRBJ2-7; the D gene TCRdb calls, TRBD1, cannot be checked with no DNA. The CDR3 contains 19 residues. Germline values: CDR1 MDHEN, CDR2 SYDVKM. CDR3 sequence reads: CASSLSRSPGRTSSYEQYF.

The J gene is TRBJ2-7, the V gene TRBV7-9. The CDR3 loop spans 13 amino acids. CDR1 and CDR2 from the germline V gene are SEHNR and FQNEAQ (reference sequence). The CDR3: CASSLVVAHEQYF.